This T cell receptor (beta chain) was observed in a study of shared clonotypes between healthy human individuals. Some clones are missing from TCRdb's copy, which holds only in-frame ones; the method was immunoSEQ multiplex PCR. The data show about 2.1 million clones, 90% to 95% seen once. This CDR3 is 15 amino acids long. V lost 0 bases and J 7 bases, leaving 16 bases between the germline ends. CDR1 is SGDLS and CDR2 is YYNGEE in the germline V gene. Naive CD8 cells lacked CD45RO, underwent positive selection for CCR7 and left out terminally differentiated effector memory CD45RA+ cells. This receptor was identified in a man between 18 and 29 years old in good health. Some clones in this sample may be carry-over from other donors' samples. The J gene is TRBJ1-1, the V gene TRBV9; TRBD1 is a possible D gene (6 bases). Sequencing input: naive CD8+ T cells from PBMCs. The CDR3 loop is CASSVGTAYSVEAFF. The CDR3 bases are TGTGCCAGCAGCGTAGGGACAGCCTACTCAGTTGAAGCTTTCTTT.